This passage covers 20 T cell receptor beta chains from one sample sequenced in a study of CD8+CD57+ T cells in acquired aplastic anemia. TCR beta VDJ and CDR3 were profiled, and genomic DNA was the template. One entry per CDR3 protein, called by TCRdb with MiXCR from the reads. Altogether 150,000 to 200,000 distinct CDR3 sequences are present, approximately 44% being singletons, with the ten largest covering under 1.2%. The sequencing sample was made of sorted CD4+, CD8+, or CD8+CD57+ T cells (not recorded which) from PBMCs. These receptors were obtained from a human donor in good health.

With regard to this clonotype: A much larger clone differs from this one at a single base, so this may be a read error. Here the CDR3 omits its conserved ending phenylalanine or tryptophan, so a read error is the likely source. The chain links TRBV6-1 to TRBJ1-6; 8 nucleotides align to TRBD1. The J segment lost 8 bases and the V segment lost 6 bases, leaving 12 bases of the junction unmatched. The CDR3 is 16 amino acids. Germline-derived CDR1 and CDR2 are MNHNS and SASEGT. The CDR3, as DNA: TGTGCCAGCAGGGAAACAGGGGGGAGTCCTTATTCACCCCTCCACTGT. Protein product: CASRETGGSPYSPLHC.

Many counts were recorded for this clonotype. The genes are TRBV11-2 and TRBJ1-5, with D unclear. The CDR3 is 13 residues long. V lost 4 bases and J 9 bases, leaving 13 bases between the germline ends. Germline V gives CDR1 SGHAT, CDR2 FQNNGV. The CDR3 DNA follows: TGTGCCAGCAGCTGGGCCGCGGGGAGGCCCCAGCATTTT. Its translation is CASSWAAGRPQHF.

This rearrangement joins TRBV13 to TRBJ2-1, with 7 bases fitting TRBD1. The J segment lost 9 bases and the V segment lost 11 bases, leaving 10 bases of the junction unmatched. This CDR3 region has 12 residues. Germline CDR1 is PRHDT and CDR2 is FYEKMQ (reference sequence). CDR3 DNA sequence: TGTGCCCCGGGACAGAGTTCGACTGAGCAGTTCTTC. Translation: CAPGQSSTEQFF.

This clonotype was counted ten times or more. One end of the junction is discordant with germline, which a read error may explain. The CDR3 coding sequence is TGTGCCATCAGTGAGGGGGGGTTT. Its translation is CAISEGGF. The chain has TRBV10-3 and TRBJ1-1; TRBD1 is a possible D gene (5 bases). From germline, CDR1 is ENHRY and CDR2 SYGVKD. The CDR3 spans 8 residues.

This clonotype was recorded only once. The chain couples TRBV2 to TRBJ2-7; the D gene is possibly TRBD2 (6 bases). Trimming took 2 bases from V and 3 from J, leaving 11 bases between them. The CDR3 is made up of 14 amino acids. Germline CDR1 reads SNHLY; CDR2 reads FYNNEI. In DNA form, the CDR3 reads TGTGCCAGCAGTGAAAGTAGGGAGGACTACGAGCAGTACTTC. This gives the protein CASSESREDYEQYF.

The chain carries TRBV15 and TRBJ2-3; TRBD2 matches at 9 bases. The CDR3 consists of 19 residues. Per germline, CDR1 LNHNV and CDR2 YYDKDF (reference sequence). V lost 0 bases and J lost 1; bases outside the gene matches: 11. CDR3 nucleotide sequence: TGTGCCACCAGCAGAGAACGATTGGGAGCGGGGGGAGGCACAGATACGCAGTATTTT. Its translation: CATSRERLGAGGGTDTQYF.

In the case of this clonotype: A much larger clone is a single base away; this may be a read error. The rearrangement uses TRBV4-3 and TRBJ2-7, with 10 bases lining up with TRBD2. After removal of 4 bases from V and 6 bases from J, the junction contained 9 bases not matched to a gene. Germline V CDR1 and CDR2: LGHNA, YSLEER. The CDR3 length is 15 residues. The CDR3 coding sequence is TGCGCCAGCAGCCCCCAGGCTAGCGGGGGCTTCGAGCAGTACTTC. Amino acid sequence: CASSPQASGGFEQYF.

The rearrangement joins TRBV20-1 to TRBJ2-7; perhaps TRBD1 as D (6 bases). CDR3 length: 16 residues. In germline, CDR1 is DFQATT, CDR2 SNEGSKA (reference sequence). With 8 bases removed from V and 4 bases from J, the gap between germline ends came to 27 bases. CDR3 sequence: CSHPRYRAPRFYEQYF. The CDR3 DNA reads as TGCAGTCACCCGCGATACAGGGCCCCGAGATTTTACGAGCAGTACTTC.

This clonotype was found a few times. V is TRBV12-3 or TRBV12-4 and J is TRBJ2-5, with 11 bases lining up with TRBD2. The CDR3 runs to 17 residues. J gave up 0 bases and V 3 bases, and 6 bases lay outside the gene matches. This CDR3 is CASSLGASGGYQETQYF. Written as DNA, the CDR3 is TGTGCCAGCAGTTTGGGCGCTAGCGGGGGGTACCAAGAGACCCAGTACTTC.

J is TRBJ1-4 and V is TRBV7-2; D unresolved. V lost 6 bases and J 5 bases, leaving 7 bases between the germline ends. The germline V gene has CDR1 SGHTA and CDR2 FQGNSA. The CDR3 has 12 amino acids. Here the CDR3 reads CASRTRNEKLFF. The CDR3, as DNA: TGTGCCAGCAGGACAAGAAATGAAAAACTGTTTTTT.

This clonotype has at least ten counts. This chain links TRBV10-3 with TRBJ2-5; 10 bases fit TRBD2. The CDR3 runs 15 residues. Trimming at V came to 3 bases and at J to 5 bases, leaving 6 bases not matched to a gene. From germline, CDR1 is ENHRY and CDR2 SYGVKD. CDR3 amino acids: CAISEPASGGETQYF. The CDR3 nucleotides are TGTGCCATCAGTGAACCCGCTAGCGGGGGTGAGACCCAGTACTTC.

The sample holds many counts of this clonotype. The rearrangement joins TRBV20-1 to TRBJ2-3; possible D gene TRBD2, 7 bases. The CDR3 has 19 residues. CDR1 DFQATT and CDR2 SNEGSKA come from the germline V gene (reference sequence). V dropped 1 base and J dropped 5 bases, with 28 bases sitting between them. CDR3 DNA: TGCAGTGCTAGAGGCCTGTTAGCGGTTGGCGGGGGCGGAGTAGATACGCAGTATTTT. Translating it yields CSARGLLAVGGGGVDTQYF.

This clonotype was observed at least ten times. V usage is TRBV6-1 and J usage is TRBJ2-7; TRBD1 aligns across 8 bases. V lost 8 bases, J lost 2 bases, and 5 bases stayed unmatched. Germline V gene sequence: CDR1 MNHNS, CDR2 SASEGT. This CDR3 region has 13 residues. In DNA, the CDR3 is TGTGCCAGCCGGGCGGGACAGGCCTACGAGCAGTACTTC. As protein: CASRAGQAYEQYF.

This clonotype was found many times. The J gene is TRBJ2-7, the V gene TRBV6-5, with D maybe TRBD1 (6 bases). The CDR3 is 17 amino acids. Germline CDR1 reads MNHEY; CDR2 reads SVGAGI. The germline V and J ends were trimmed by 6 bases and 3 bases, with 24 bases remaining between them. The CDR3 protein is CASSSPVPFRDNYEQYF. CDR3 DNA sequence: TGTGCCAGCAGCTCCCCGGTCCCCTTCCGGGACAACTACGAGCAGTACTTC.

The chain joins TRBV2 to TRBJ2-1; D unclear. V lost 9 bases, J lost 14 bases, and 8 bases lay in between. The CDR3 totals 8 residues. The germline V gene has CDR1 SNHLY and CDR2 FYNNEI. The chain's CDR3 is CASGKEFF. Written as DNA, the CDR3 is TGTGCCAGTGGGAAGGAGTTCTTC.

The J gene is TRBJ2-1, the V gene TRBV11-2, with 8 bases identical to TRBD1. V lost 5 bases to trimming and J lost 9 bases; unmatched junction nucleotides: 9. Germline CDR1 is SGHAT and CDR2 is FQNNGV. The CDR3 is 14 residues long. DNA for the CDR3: TGTGCCAGCAGCGCCAAACAGGGGGGCTTTGAGCAGTTCTTC. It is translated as CASSAKQGGFEQFF.

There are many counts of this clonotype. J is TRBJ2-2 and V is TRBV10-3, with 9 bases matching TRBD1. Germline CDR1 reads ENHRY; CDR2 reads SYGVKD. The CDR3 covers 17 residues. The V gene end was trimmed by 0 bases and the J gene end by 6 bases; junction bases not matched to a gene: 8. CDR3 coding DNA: TGTGCCATCAGTGAGTCGCGGACAGGGGCGGGAGCCGGGGAGCTGTTTTTT. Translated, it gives CAISESRTGAGAGELFF.

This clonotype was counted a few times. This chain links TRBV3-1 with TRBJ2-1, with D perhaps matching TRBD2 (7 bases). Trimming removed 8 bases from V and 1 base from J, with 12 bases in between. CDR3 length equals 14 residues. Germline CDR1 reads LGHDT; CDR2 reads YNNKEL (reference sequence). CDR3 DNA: TGTGCCAGCCGAGGGGGAGGGTCCTACAATGAGCAGTTCTTC. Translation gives CASRGGGSYNEQFF.

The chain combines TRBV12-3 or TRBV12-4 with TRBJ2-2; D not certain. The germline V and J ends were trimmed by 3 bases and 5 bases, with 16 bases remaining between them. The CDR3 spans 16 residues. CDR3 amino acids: CASSFNFVSRTGELFF. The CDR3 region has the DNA TGTGCCAGCAGTTTTAACTTCGTCAGCCGAACCGGGGAGCTGTTTTTT.

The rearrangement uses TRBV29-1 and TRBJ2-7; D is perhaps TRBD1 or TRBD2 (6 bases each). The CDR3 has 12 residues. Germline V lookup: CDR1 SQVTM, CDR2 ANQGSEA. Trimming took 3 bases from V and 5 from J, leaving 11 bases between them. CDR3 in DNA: TGCAGCGTTGAGGCCGGGGGCGACGAGCAGTACTTC. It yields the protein CSVEAGGDEQYF.